A single sample is the source of the 30 T cell receptor beta chains below, sequenced in a study of T cells in Graves' hyperthyroidism and ophthalmopathy. TCR beta CDR3 regions were amplified from RNA transcripts. The HTBI primer set served for first-round RT-PCR of the TCR CDR3. MiXCR, applied by TCRdb to the multiplex PCR reads, yields one record per CDR3 protein. The repertoire holds about 560,000 distinct CDR3 sequences, with just over 45% as singletons. The specimen was peripheral blood or thyroid tissue (not recorded which). The source of these receptors is a woman younger than 30 with Graves' hyperthyroidism.

Within the sample, this clonotype is medium-sized (0.01 to 0.1%). This chain joins TRBV15 and TRBJ2-6; possibly TRBD1 for D (6 bases). Trimming stripped 1 base from V and 0 bases from J, with 7 bases between. Looked up from germline, CDR1 is LNHNV and CDR2 is YYDKDF (reference sequence). This CDR3 is 16 amino acids long. CDR3 DNA sequence: TGTGCCACCAGCAGAGGGGGGCGCTCTGGGGCCAACGTCCTGACTTTC. This codes for CATSRGGRSGANVLTF.

The rearrangement uses TRBV7-2 and TRBJ2-7; possible D gene TRBD1, 6 bases. CDR1 is SGHTA and CDR2 is FQGNSA in the germline V gene. Trimming took 0 bases from V and 5 from J, leaving 11 bases between them. This CDR3 is built from 14 residues. The CDR3 region is CASSLAQGFHEQYF. The CDR3 DNA reads as TGTGCCAGCAGCTTAGCCCAGGGGTTCCACGAGCAGTACTTC.

This clonotype was seen a handful of times. The genes are TRBV7-2 and TRBJ2-2; 13 bases agree with TRBD2. This CDR3 spans 17 amino acids. The trim removed 5 bases at V and 6 bases at J, leaving 9 bases unmatched. CDR1 SGHTA and CDR2 FQGNSA come from the germline V gene. The CDR3 here is CASSPTSGRASAGELFF. CDR3 sequence (DNA): TGTGCCAGCAGCCCAACTAGCGGGAGGGCCTCTGCCGGGGAGCTGTTTTTT.

This clonotype was seen ten or more times. The gene calls are TRBV10-2 and TRBJ2-7; tentatively, D is TRBD1 (6 bases). The CDR3 has 14 amino acids. The V end was cut by 4 bases, the J end by 1 base, with 11 bases between. Germline V CDR1 and CDR2: WSHSY, SAAADI. CDR3 bases: TGCGCCAGCAGTGTACAGGGCCGGTCCTACGAGCAGTACTTC. It translates to CASSVQGRSYEQYF.

V usage is TRBV10-3 and J usage is TRBJ1-5, with D unclear. The CDR3 spans 15 residues. Germline lookup yields CDR1 ENHRY and CDR2 SYGVKD. Trimming took 3 bases from V and 2 from J, leaving 11 bases between them. CDR3 protein: CAISEWWVGNQPQHF. CDR3 coding DNA: TGTGCCATCAGTGAATGGTGGGTGGGCAATCAGCCCCAGCATTTT.

This clonotype was seen just once. One base away lies a much larger clone, so this may be a sequencing read error. V is TRBV2 and J is TRBJ2-2; the match to TRBD1 covers 9 bases. There are 16 residues in the CDR3. The V gene's germline CDR1 is SNHLY and CDR2 FYNNEI. The CDR3 coding sequence is TGTGCCAGCAGTGAAATGGGACAGGGAAATACCGGGGAGCTGTCTTTT. Protein: CASSEMGQGNTGELSF.

This rearrangement joins TRBV25-1 to TRBJ2-7, with unresolved D. Per the germline V gene, CDR1 is MGHDK and CDR2 is SYGVNS. The CDR3 extends over 14 amino acids. The V and J ends lost 5 bases and 6 bases respectively, with 17 bases between them. CDR3: CASSRKYLRGEQYF. The DNA for the CDR3 is TGTGCCAGCAGTCGAAAATATCTCAGAGGCGAGCAGTACTTC.

This clonotype was detected many times. The V gene is TRBV29-1, the J gene TRBJ1-2; D is unresolved. Germline V lookup: CDR1 SQVTM, CDR2 ANQGSEA. The V end was cut by 4 bases, the J end by 8 bases, with 11 bases between. This CDR3 contains 11 residues. The DNA of the CDR3 is TGCAGCGTTGGGGATGCGGGGGGCTACACCTTC. It encodes CSVGDAGGYTF.

The chain combines TRBV9 with TRBJ2-2, with D unresolved. The germline V gene encodes CDR1 SGDLS and CDR2 YYNGEE. The V end was cut by 0 bases, the J end by 4 bases, with 7 bases between. The CDR3 spans 14 residues. DNA of the CDR3: TGTGCCAGCAGCGTAGCCGCGAGCACCGGGGAGCTGTTTTTT. Amino acid sequence: CASSVAASTGELFF.

This clonotype has a count of ten or more. V and J are TRBV20-1 and TRBJ1-4; D is ambiguous. Germline CDR1 is DFQATT and CDR2 is SNEGSKA (reference sequence). Trimming stripped 4 bases from V and 8 bases from J, with 8 bases between. CDR3 length equals 11 residues. The CDR3 sequence is CSANIREKLFF. CDR3 bases: TGCAGTGCTAATATACGGGAAAAACTGTTTTTT.

The chain couples TRBV12-3 or TRBV12-4 to TRBJ2-7; no reliable D call. With 3 bases removed from V and 5 bases from J, the gap between germline ends came to 11 bases. This CDR3 contains 13 residues. The CDR3 DNA sequence: TGTGCCAGCAGTTTTGAAGCGTCCCACGAGCAGTACTTC. Translated: CASSFEASHEQYF.

The J gene is TRBJ2-7, the V gene TRBV15; 7 nucleotides agree with TRBD1. The CDR3 has 13 residues. V lost 3 bases, J lost 6 bases, and 5 bases stayed unmatched. Germline lookup yields CDR1 LNHNV and CDR2 YYDKDF (reference sequence). CDR3 amino acids: CATSRTGSGEQYF. The CDR3 region has the DNA TGTGCCACCAGCAGGACAGGGTCTGGCGAGCAGTACTTC.

This clonotype appeared a few times. The chain combines TRBV7-8 with TRBJ1-2; D perhaps matches TRBD1 (5 bases). Trimming took 1 base from V and 4 from J, leaving 10 bases between them. The CDR3 runs 14 residues. Germline V CDR1 and CDR2: SGHVS, FQNEAQ. The CDR3 DNA reads as TGTGCCAGCAGCTTAGTAGGGGATTCCTATGGCTACACCTTC. Translation gives CASSLVGDSYGYTF.

V is TRBV7-9 and J is TRBJ2-5, with 12 bases fitting TRBD2. The V and J ends lost 5 bases and 6 bases, in that order; junction bases with no gene match: 7. The length of the CDR3 is 15 residues. The germline gives CDR1 SEHNR, CDR2 FQNEAQ (reference sequence). The CDR3 loop reads CASSALGLAGQTQYF. The CDR3 coding sequence is TGTGCCAGCAGCGCACTTGGACTAGCGGGACAGACCCAGTACTTC.

The chain links TRBV7-3 to TRBJ2-7; D may be TRBD2 (6 bases). The V gene's germline CDR1 is SGHTA and CDR2 FQGTGA. The CDR3 contains 14 residues. With 5 bases removed from V and 7 bases from J, the gap between germline ends came to 18 bases. This chain's CDR3 is CASSPTRDFSEQYF. The DNA of the CDR3 is TGTGCCAGCAGCCCCACCCGGGACTTCTCGGAGCAGTACTTC.

The V call is TRBV9, the J call TRBJ2-7; D is possibly TRBD2 (5 bases). V shed 4 bases and J shed 6 bases, with 17 bases lying between them. This CDR3 region has 14 residues. CDR1 SGDLS and CDR2 YYNGEE come from the germline V gene. CDR3 sequence reads: CASSSLRVSGEQYF. The CDR3 DNA follows: TGTGCCAGCAGCTCCCTACGGGTGAGCGGCGAGCAGTACTTC.

This rearrangement joins TRBV25-1 to TRBJ1-4, with 7 bases lining up with TRBD1. Germline values: CDR1 MGHDK, CDR2 SYGVNS. The V and J ends lost 5 bases and 5 bases, in that order; junction bases with no gene match: 8. The CDR3 spans 15 residues. The CDR3 sequence is CASSYDGTVNEKLFF. CDR3 nucleotides: TGTGCCAGCAGTTACGATGGGACAGTCAATGAAAAACTGTTTTTT.

With regard to this clonotype: Sequence at one end of the junction differs from germline and may be a read error. The chain has TRBV11-1 and TRBJ2-7; 8 bases agree with TRBD1. CDR1 SGHAT and CDR2 FQDESV come from the germline V gene (reference sequence). This CDR3 region has 15 residues. CDR3 region: CASSQLKQGAYEQYF. CDR3 nucleotides: TGCGCCAGCAGCCAACTTAAACAGGGGGCCTACGAGCAGTACTTC.

About this clonotype itself: No conserved phenylalanine or tryptophan ends this CDR3, so it is likely a read error. The V call is TRBV20-1, the J call TRBJ2-6, with D hard to call. The CDR3 has 15 residues. The germline gives CDR1 DFQATT, CDR2 SNEGSKA (reference sequence). With 3 bases removed from V and 0 bases from J, the gap between germline ends came to 9 bases. The CDR3 DNA reads as TGCAGTGCTAGGGGGTGGAACTCTGGGGCCAACGTCCTGACTTCC. This gives the protein CSARGWNSGANVLTS.

This clonotype was recorded a few times. The chain uses TRBV7-9 and TRBJ2-6; a possible D gene is TRBD2 (5 bases). Germline values: CDR1 SEHNR, CDR2 FQNEAQ (reference sequence). Trimming removed 1 base at V and 0 bases at J, with 16 bases between. The CDR3 contains 19 residues. CDR3 sequence: CASSLGRLLALSGANVLTF. The CDR3 region has the DNA TGTGCCAGCAGCTTAGGGAGACTTCTAGCTCTCTCTGGGGCCAACGTCCTGACTTTC.

As for this clonotype: This may arise from a read error, as a much more abundant clone is one base away. V and J are TRBV10-3 and TRBJ2-5; tentatively, D is TRBD2 (6 bases). The CDR3 spans 16 residues. Germline V gives CDR1 ENHRY, CDR2 SYGVKD. Trimming took 3 bases from V and 5 from J, leaving 19 bases between them. The CDR3 sequence is CAISDPQAASGETQYF. As DNA, the CDR3 is TGTGCCATCAGTGATCCCCAAGCGGCCAGCGGGGAGACCCAGTACTTC.

This clonotype was detected many times. A clone one base away is much larger, so this may be a read error. The gene calls are TRBV25-1 and TRBJ1-2; 7 bases map to TRBD1. Germline assignment: CDR1 MGHDK and CDR2 SYGVNS. The CDR3 is 12 residues long. CDR3 in amino acids: CAGRGQVYGYTF. Written as DNA, the CDR3 is TGTGCCGGCAGAGGACAGGTCTATGGCTACACCTTC.

V and J are TRBV24-1 and TRBJ2-1; TRBD1 matches 7 bases. This CDR3 has 14 residues. CDR1 is KGHDR, CDR2 SFDVKD, per germline. V dropped 0 bases and J dropped 9; count of bases not matched to a gene: 4. The CDR3 is CATSDLGTELEQFF. CDR3 DNA sequence: TGTGCCACCAGTGATTTGGGGACAGAACTTGAGCAGTTCTTC.

V is TRBV19 and J is TRBJ1-2; tentative D call: TRBD1 (5 bases). V gave up 6 bases and J gave up 4 bases, with 12 bases separating them. CDR3 length: 13 amino acids. Germline V lookup: CDR1 LNHDA, CDR2 SQIVND (reference sequence). CDR3 sequence (DNA): TGTGCCAGTAGCGCAGGGCCCGGCTATGGCTACACCTTC. It codes for CASSAGPGYGYTF.

CDR3 in DNA: TGTGCCAGCAGCCCCGGGACAGGGAGGGCCGGGGAGCTGTTTTTT. It encodes CASSPGTGRAGELFF. V gene TRBV11-1 combines with J gene TRBJ2-2, with 9 bases identical to TRBD1. This CDR3 is built from 15 residues. The germline gives CDR1 SGHAT, CDR2 FQDESV (reference sequence). V shed 5 bases, J shed 6 bases, and the junction held 7 bases outside the gene matches.

This clonotype was found many times. The chain uses TRBV7-2 and TRBJ1-2, with 7 bases fitting TRBD1. Germline V gives CDR1 SGHTA, CDR2 FQGNSA. The CDR3 sequence is 14 residues long. The J segment lost 2 bases and the V segment lost 3 bases, leaving 3 bases of the junction unmatched. The DNA for the CDR3 is TGTGCCAGCAGCTTGCTACAGGGGAACTATGGCTACACCTTC. Translation gives CASSLLQGNYGYTF. The full variable domain, with the rest looked up from reference TRBV7-2 and TRBJ1-2, is GAGVSQSPSNKVTEKGKDVELRCDPISGHTALYWYRQSLGQGLEFLIYFQGNSAPDKSGLPSDRFSAERTGGSVSTLTIQRTQQEDSAVYLCASSLLQGNYGYTFGSGTRLTVV.

V is TRBV12-3 or TRBV12-4 and J is TRBJ2-5, with TRBD2 matching over 11 bases. After removal of 6 bases from V and 5 bases from J, the junction contained 8 bases not matched to a gene. The CDR3 totals 15 residues. CDR3 residues: CASRYGLAGRETQYF. The CDR3 region has the DNA TGTGCCAGCAGATACGGACTAGCGGGCAGGGAGACCCAGTACTTC.

This clonotype was counted ten times or more. V usage is TRBV2 and J usage is TRBJ1-1; TRBD1 is a possible D gene (6 bases). The germline CDR1 and CDR2 sequences are SNHLY and FYNNEI. The V end lost 5 bases, the J end lost 5 bases, and 15 bases lay between the germline ends. The CDR3 is 14 residues long. The CDR3 reads CASSLRGGRTEAFF. DNA of the CDR3: TGTGCCAGCAGTCTCAGGGGCGGAAGGACTGAAGCTTTCTTT.

The rearrangement uses TRBV7-9 and TRBJ2-5, with D unclear. This CDR3 has 14 amino acids. Per germline, CDR1 SEHNR and CDR2 FQNEAQ (reference sequence). V lost 6 bases to trimming and J lost 4 bases, with 15 bases between them. CDR3 nucleotides: TGTGCCAGCAGTTTCTCCGACGGCCCAGAGACCCAGTACTTC. This gives the protein CASSFSDGPETQYF.

This clonotype has ten or more counts. The V gene is TRBV29-1, the J gene TRBJ2-2; maybe TRBD1 (6 bases). This CDR3 has 12 amino acids. The germline CDR1 and CDR2 sequences are SQVTM and ANQGSEA. Deletions cut 4 bases from V and 8 bases from J, with 11 bases between. The CDR3 spells CSVASDRGELFF. In nucleotides, the CDR3 is TGCAGCGTTGCATCGGACAGAGGGGAGCTGTTTTTT.